This T cell receptor (beta chain) was obtained from a study of blood T cell repertoires in COVID-19. Background on the study: Acute-phase and convalescent COVID-19 samples originated in the United States, Italy and Spain. T cells, B-cell-depleted T cells, or PBMCs provided the cDNA or gDNA that served as material.

The CDR3 contains 12 residues. Deletions cut 2 bases from V and 4 bases from J, with 3 bases between. The germline gives CDR1 SNHLY, CDR2 FYNNEI. Measured with immunoSEQ multiplex PCR; TCRdb has only the in-frame clones, and not every one. The table has approximately 280,000 clones, approximately 90% seen once. This clone occurred a few times. Other DNA sequences in this sample translate to the same CDR3. Sequenced sample: peripheral blood. The chain links TRBV2 to TRBJ1-3; D gene ambiguous. The source of this sequence is a middle-aged man with acute or convalescent COVID-19. The CDR3 is CASSESGNTIYF. For the CDR3, the DNA is TGTGCCAGCAGTGAAAGCGGAAACACCATATATTTT.